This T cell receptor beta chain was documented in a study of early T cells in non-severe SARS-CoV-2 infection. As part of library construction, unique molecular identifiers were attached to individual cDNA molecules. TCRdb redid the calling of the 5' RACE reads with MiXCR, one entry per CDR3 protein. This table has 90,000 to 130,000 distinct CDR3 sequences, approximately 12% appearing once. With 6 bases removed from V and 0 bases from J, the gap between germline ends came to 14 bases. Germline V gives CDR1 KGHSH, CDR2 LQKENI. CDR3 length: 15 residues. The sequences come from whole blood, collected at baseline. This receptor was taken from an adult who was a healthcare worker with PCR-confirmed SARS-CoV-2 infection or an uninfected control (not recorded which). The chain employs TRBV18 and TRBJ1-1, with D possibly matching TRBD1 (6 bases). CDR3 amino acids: CASSPIGQLNTEAFF. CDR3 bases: TGTGCCAGCTCGCCAATTGGACAGCTGAACACTGAAGCTTTCTTT.